A selection of T cell receptor beta chains follows, all from one sample in a study of T cell changes during pregnancy in multiple sclerosis. The protocol was immunoSEQ multiplex PCR, while the TCRdb copy is restricted to in-frame clones and leaves out a portion. The repertoire holds roughly 89,000 clones, with 85% to 95% as singletons. The source material was peripheral blood, sampled in the third trimester of pregnancy. Every receptor here comes from a female donor with multiple sclerosis, enrolled in a pregnancy study. Both conserved end residues are part of each CDR3. The order of the fields is J gene, V gene, D gene, clone size, CDR3 protein, CDR3 DNA. A D gene is named only where the DNA matches it firmly. Expanded clones get a size class; other rows say once, few or many, or leave the size out.

J gene: TRBJ1-4; V gene: TRBV7-8; D gene: .; clone size: few; CDR3 protein: CASSTRQGFNEKLFF; CDR3 DNA: TGTGCCAGCAGCACCCGGCAGGGGTTTAATGAAAAACTGTTTTTT
J gene: TRBJ1-2; V gene: TRBV9; D gene: .; clone size: .; CDR3 protein: CASSAPRTQVKTNYGYTF; CDR3 DNA: TGTGCCAGCAGCGCGCCGAGAACTCAGGTAAAAACTAACTATGGCTACACCTTC
J gene: TRBJ2-1; V gene: TRBV5-1; D gene: .; clone size: .; CDR3 protein: CASSSASAGYNEQFF; CDR3 DNA: TGCGCCAGCAGCTCCGCTTCGGCGGGTTACAATGAGCAGTTCTTC
J gene: TRBJ2-5; V gene: TRBV5-1; D gene: .; clone size: .; CDR3 protein: CASSLAAGIGQETQYF; CDR3 DNA: TGCGCCAGCAGCTTGGCGGCAGGAATAGGCCAAGAGACCCAGTACTTC
J gene: TRBJ2-7; V gene: TRBV6-6; D gene: TRBD1; clone size: .; CDR3 protein: CATLDRAYEQYF; CDR3 DNA: TGTGCCACCTTGGACAGGGCCTACGAGCAGTACTTC
J gene: TRBJ2-7; V gene: TRBV28; D gene: TRBD2; clone size: .; CDR3 protein: CASSLWTSGRYEQYF; CDR3 DNA: TGTGCCAGCAGTTTGTGGACTAGCGGGAGATACGAGCAGTACTTC
J gene: TRBJ2-7; V gene: TRBV29-1; D gene: .; clone size: .; CDR3 protein: CSVVVQANTYEQYF; CDR3 DNA: TGCAGCGTTGTTGTGCAGGCGAACACCTACGAGCAGTACTTC
J gene: TRBJ2-1; V gene: TRBV9; D gene: TRBD1; clone size: .; CDR3 protein: CASSVATGQGAYNEQFF; CDR3 DNA: TGTGCCAGCAGCGTAGCTACGGGACAGGGGGCCTACAATGAGCAGTTCTTC
J gene: TRBJ2-5; V gene: TRBV7-2; D gene: TRBD1; clone size: .; CDR3 protein: CASSQQWSWDSQETQYF; CDR3 DNA: TGTGCCAGCAGCCAACAGTGGTCTTGGGACAGCCAAGAGACCCAGTACTTC
J gene: TRBJ2-5; V gene: TRBV6-6; D gene: TRBD2; clone size: .; CDR3 protein: CASSYSSLAGETQYF; CDR3 DNA: TGTGCCAGCAGTTACTCGAGTCTAGCGGGAGAGACCCAGTACTTC
J gene: TRBJ2-7; V gene: TRBV6-1; D gene: .; clone size: .; CDR3 protein: CASMLGLYEQYF; CDR3 DNA: TGTGCCAGCATGCTGGGACTCTACGAGCAGTACTTC
J gene: TRBJ1-4; V gene: TRBV9; D gene: .; clone size: .; CDR3 protein: CASSNTPGEKLFF; CDR3 DNA: TGTGCCAGCAGCAATACCCCGGGGGAAAAACTGTTTTTT
J gene: TRBJ2-1; V gene: TRBV5-1; D gene: TRBD2; clone size: .; CDR3 protein: CASSYTSDSYNEQFF; CDR3 DNA: TGCGCCAGCAGCTACACTAGCGACTCCTACAATGAGCAGTTCTTC
J gene: TRBJ2-1; V gene: TRBV7-9; D gene: .; clone size: once; CDR3 protein: CASSLTRLPSYNEQFF; CDR3 DNA: TGTGCCAGCAGCTTAACTAGACTACCCTCCTACAATGAGCAGTTCTTC
J gene: TRBJ1-1; V gene: TRBV14; D gene: TRBD1; clone size: .; CDR3 protein: CASSPSRQGEAFF; CDR3 DNA: TGTGCCAGCAGCCCTTCGCGACAGGGTGAAGCTTTCTTT
J gene: TRBJ2-5; V gene: TRBV27; D gene: .; clone size: .; CDR3 protein: CASSYLQETQYF; CDR3 DNA: TGTGCCAGCAGTTATCTTCAAGAGACCCAGTACTTC
J gene: TRBJ2-1; V gene: TRBV7-3; D gene: TRBD2; clone size: .; CDR3 protein: CASSAGLAGNNEQFF; CDR3 DNA: TGTGCCAGCAGCGCCGGACTAGCGGGGAACAATGAGCAGTTCTTC
J gene: TRBJ2-7; V gene: TRBV5-1; D gene: .; clone size: .; CDR3 protein: CASSLEPGQTYEQYF; CDR3 DNA: TGCGCCAGCAGCCTGGAGCCGGGACAAACCTACGAGCAGTACTTC
J gene: TRBJ2-1; V gene: TRBV25-1; D gene: TRBD2; clone size: .; CDR3 protein: CASSTGLAGGNEQFF; CDR3 DNA: TGTGCCAGCAGTACAGGACTAGCGGGAGGCAATGAGCAGTTCTTC
J gene: TRBJ1-2; V gene: TRBV7-4; D gene: TRBD1; clone size: .; CDR3 protein: CASSSPGGAGYGYTF; CDR3 DNA: TGTGCCAGCAGTAGTCCAGGGGGCGCAGGCTATGGCTACACCTTC
J gene: TRBJ2-3; V gene: TRBV19; D gene: TRBD1; clone size: .; CDR3 protein: CASSPWTGADTQYF; CDR3 DNA: TGTGCCAGTAGTCCCTGGACAGGGGCAGATACGCAGTATTTT
J gene: TRBJ1-1; V gene: TRBV11-2; D gene: TRBD1; clone size: once; CDR3 protein: CASSLETGTSQEAFF; CDR3 DNA: TGTGCCAGCAGCTTAGAGACAGGGACGTCCCAGGAGGCTTTCTTT
J gene: TRBJ1-1; V gene: TRBV10-3; D gene: TRBD1; clone size: .; CDR3 protein: CAISDSLQGARAFF; CDR3 DNA: TGTGCCATCAGTGACTCACTACAGGGGGCGAGGGCTTTCTTT
J gene: TRBJ1-2; V gene: TRBV28; D gene: TRBD1; clone size: .; CDR3 protein: CASSPEGARDYGYTF; CDR3 DNA: TGTGCCAGCAGTCCCGAGGGGGCTCGCGACTATGGCTACACCTTC
J gene: TRBJ2-1; V gene: TRBV5-1; D gene: .; clone size: .; CDR3 protein: CASSSPGNNEQFF; CDR3 DNA: TGCGCCAGCAGCTCCCCGGGGAACAATGAGCAGTTCTTC
J gene: TRBJ2-2; V gene: TRBV7-6; D gene: TRBD2; clone size: .; CDR3 protein: CASSPDGLAGGFTGELFF; CDR3 DNA: TGTGCCAGCAGCCCCGACGGACTAGCGGGAGGTTTTACCGGGGAGCTGTTTTTT
J gene: TRBJ2-2; V gene: TRBV5-5; D gene: .; clone size: .; CDR3 protein: CASSPSDTGELFF; CDR3 DNA: TGTGCCAGCAGCCCATCGGACACCGGGGAGCTGTTTTTT
J gene: TRBJ2-1; V gene: TRBV7-8; D gene: .; clone size: .; CDR3 protein: CASSSSAPGESYNEQFF; CDR3 DNA: TGTGCCAGCAGCTCCTCTGCCCCCGGTGAGTCCTACAATGAGCAGTTCTTC
J gene: TRBJ2-2; V gene: TRBV19; D gene: .; clone size: .; CDR3 protein: CASSMEGLVLGELFF; CDR3 DNA: TGTGCCAGTAGTATGGAGGGACTTGTCCTGGGGGAGCTGTTTTTT
J gene: TRBJ2-3; V gene: TRBV15; D gene: TRBD2; clone size: .; CDR3 protein: CATSRDLGTSGTQYF; CDR3 DNA: TGTGCCACCAGCAGGGACCTTGGGACTAGCGGGACACAGTATTTT
J gene: TRBJ2-1; V gene: TRBV19; D gene: TRBD2; clone size: .; CDR3 protein: CASSSGGLAGGPGEQFF; CDR3 DNA: TGTGCCAGTAGTTCCGGGGGACTAGCGGGAGGGCCGGGTGAGCAGTTCTTC
J gene: TRBJ2-1; V gene: TRBV27; D gene: TRBD2; clone size: .; CDR3 protein: CASSLWGRDNEQFF; CDR3 DNA: TGTGCCAGCAGTTTATGGGGGAGGGACAATGAGCAGTTCTTC
J gene: TRBJ1-2; V gene: TRBV19; D gene: TRBD1; clone size: .; CDR3 protein: CASSISEGRGHNYGYTF; CDR3 DNA: TGTGCCAGTAGTATTTCAGAAGGTAGGGGGCACAATTATGGCTACACCTTC
J gene: TRBJ2-2; V gene: TRBV6-1; D gene: .; clone size: .; CDR3 protein: CASSEREAGRIRTNTGELFF; CDR3 DNA: TGTGCCAGCAGTGAAAGGGAGGCAGGGAGGATCCGGACGAACACCGGGGAGCTGTTTTTT